This T cell receptor beta chain was identified during a study of neurological immune-mediated disorders. This clonotype was counted ten times or more. cDNA synthesis was performed by 5'RACE with 10-nucleotide random UMIs. TCRdb processed the 5' RACE reads anew with MiXCR; each CDR3 protein has one entry. The sample lists tens of thousands of distinct CDR3 sequences, 6.5% to 8.5% occurring once. The CDR3 sequence is 15 residues long. Looked up from germline, CDR1 is MNHEY and CDR2 is SVGAGI. The trim removed 6 bases at V and 8 bases at J, leaving 14 bases unmatched. Among the participants, healthy controls were blood bank volunteers in Maryland, USA. Unsorted libraries came from 2 million PBMCs stored at -80 °C.

This sequence originates from a woman in her thirties or forties in good health. The rearrangement joins TRBV6-5 to TRBJ1-2; 8 positions agree with TRBD1. Sequencing was performed on PBMCs. CDR3 region: CASRRQGFGGGGYTF. The CDR3 nucleotides are TGTGCCAGCAGACGACAGGGGTTCGGGGGGGGAGGCTACACCTTC.